A selection of T cell receptor beta chains follows, all from one sample in a study of a mutant IDH1 vaccine in newly diagnosed glioma. The protocol was immunoSEQ multiplex PCR, while the TCRdb copy is restricted to in-frame clones and leaves out a portion. The table has 45,000 to 55,000 clones, 70% to 80% seen once. These receptors' antigens are unknown. Sequenced here: PBMCs, sampled from a glioma patient whose treatment included an IDH1 peptide vaccine. The receptors stem from a man aged 35-49 years with glioma. CDR3s leave out the opening cysteine and the closing phenylalanine or tryptophan. The order of the fields is V gene, clone size, CDR3 protein. Not every row has a clone size; where given, it reads once, few, many or a size class.

V gene: TRBV2; clone size: -; CDR3 protein: ASSPGGRINQPQH
V gene: TRBV9; clone size: -; CDR3 protein: ASSVRTGNEQF
V gene: TRBV5-1; clone size: -; CDR3 protein: ASSLAGTAAGELF
V gene: TRBV11-3; clone size: few; CDR3 protein: ASSLPGTGELF
V gene: TRBV29-1; clone size: few; CDR3 protein: SVGGSSYNEQF
V gene: TRBV5-6; clone size: few; CDR3 protein: ASSLGHGDMNTEAF
V gene: TRBV6-1; clone size: once; CDR3 protein: ASQSVNSYEQY
V gene: TRBV10-3; clone size: -; CDR3 protein: AISPRESYEQY
V gene: TRBV5-1; clone size: -; CDR3 protein: ASSLTGDDYGYT
V gene: TRBV6-4; clone size: -; CDR3 protein: ASSKTTNTEAF
V gene: TRBV6-1; clone size: -; CDR3 protein: ASSDRDRYGYT
V gene: TRBV4-1; clone size: -; CDR3 protein: ASSPRVDSALLGNTIY
V gene: TRBV5-4; clone size: -; CDR3 protein: ASSPRPGRTNYGYT
V gene: TRBV5-1; clone size: -; CDR3 protein: ASSPGTGGDEQF